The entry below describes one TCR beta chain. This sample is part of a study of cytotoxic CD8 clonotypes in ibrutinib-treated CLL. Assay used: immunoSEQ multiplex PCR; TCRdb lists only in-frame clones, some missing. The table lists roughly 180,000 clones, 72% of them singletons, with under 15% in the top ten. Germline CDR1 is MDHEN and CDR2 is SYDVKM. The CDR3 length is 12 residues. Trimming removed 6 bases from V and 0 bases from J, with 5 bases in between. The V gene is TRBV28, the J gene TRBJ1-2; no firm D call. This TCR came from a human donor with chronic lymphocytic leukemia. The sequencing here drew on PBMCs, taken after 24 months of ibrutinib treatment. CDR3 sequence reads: CASRNSNYGYTF. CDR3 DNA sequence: TGTGCCAGCAGGAACTCTAACTATGGCTACACCTTC.